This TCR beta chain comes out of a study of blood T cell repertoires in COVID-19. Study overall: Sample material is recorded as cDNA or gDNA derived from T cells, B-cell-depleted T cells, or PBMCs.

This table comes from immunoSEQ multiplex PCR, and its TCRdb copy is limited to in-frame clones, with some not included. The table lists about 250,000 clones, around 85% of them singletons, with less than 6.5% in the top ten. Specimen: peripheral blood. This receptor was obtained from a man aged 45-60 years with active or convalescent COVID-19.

Here the CDR3 reads CASSLRADTEAFF. Written as DNA, the CDR3 is TGTGCCAGCAGTCTGCGAGCTGACACTGAAGCTTTCTTT. The V and J genes are TRBV2 and TRBJ1-1; D not certain. The V gene lost 5 bases and the J gene lost 3 bases, with 10 bases spanning the gap. The V gene's germline CDR1 is SNHLY and CDR2 FYNNEI. This CDR3 contains 13 residues.